Following are 9 T cell receptor beta chains from one sample sequenced in a study of CD8 T cells in ankylosing spondylitis. TCRdb used MiXCR to reprocess the 5' RACE reads, holding one entry per CDR3 protein. Here the sample spans roughly 190,000 distinct CDR3 sequences, about 13% being singletons. The sample was blood, either unsorted or a sorted T cell fraction (not recorded which). These receptor sequences come from a male donor with ankylosing spondylitis or in good health (not recorded which).

In this sample, this clonotype turned up a few times. The CDR3 nucleotides are TGCAGTGCGCGCCCTGGGGCGGGAGCTCCATTACGGTCCTACAATGAGCAGTTCTTC. Amino acids: CSARPGAGAPLRSYNEQFF. The rearrangement uses TRBV20-1 and TRBJ2-1; 7 bases map to TRBD2. In germline, CDR1 is DFQATT, CDR2 SNEGSKA (reference sequence). The CDR3 contains 19 residues. V lost 6 bases and J lost 1; bases outside the gene matches: 21.

This clonotype was seen ten or more times. The rearrangement uses TRBV12-3 or TRBV12-4 and TRBJ2-3, with 9 bases fitting TRBD2. Trimming cost V 4 bases and J 2 bases; bases outside gene matches: 7. CDR3 length: 16 amino acids. This CDR3 reads CASSSTSGYFTDTQYF. CDR3 nucleotide sequence: TGTGCCAGCAGTTCTACTAGCGGGTATTTCACAGATACGCAGTATTTT.

This clonotype was counted many times. The V and J genes are TRBV4-2 and TRBJ2-7; 10 positions match TRBD1. The CDR3 covers 16 residues. Germline V gene sequence: CDR1 LGHNA, CDR2 YNFKEQ. Trimming cost V 4 bases and J 5 bases; bases outside gene matches: 11. The CDR3 sequence: CASSPEMGQGIHEQYF. CDR3 in DNA: TGTGCCAGCAGCCCAGAGATGGGACAGGGGATCCACGAGCAGTACTTC.

The chain's CDR3 is CASSHPRDAGVDDGYTF. The DNA of the CDR3 is TGCGCCAGCAGCCATCCCCGGGACGCAGGGGTGGATGATGGCTACACCTTC. The chain recombines TRBV4-1 with TRBJ1-2, with D maybe TRBD1 (6 bases). The length of the CDR3 is 17 residues. V was trimmed by 3 bases and J by 6 bases, leaving 23 bases between them. Germline CDR1 MGHRA, CDR2 YSYEKL.

This clonotype was picked up many times. V usage is TRBV5-1 and J usage is TRBJ2-2; D not resolved. CDR1 and CDR2 (germline): SGHRS, YFSETQ. CDR3 length: 15 residues. Trimming removed 2 bases from V and 1 base from J, with 9 bases in between. The chain's CDR3 is CASSLAEGNTGELFF. The CDR3 coding sequence is TGCGCCAGCAGCTTAGCCGAAGGGAACACCGGGGAGCTGTTTTTT.

This clonotype was seen more than once but under ten times. The chain links TRBV6-1 to TRBJ1-5; weak D call: TRBD1 (6 bases). V lost 7 bases, J lost 1 base, and 14 bases lay in between. The CDR3 runs 15 residues. Per germline, CDR1 MNHNS and CDR2 SASEGT. CDR3 loop: CASKAGALSNQPQHF. CDR3 in DNA: TGTGCCAGCAAGGCAGGGGCCCTGAGCAATCAGCCCCAGCATTTT.

This clonotype has just a few counts. This rearrangement joins TRBV6-1 to TRBJ2-1; 8 bases agree with TRBD1. The germline CDR1 and CDR2 sequences are MNHNS and SASEGT. The CDR3 length is 15 residues. After removal of 1 base from V and 9 bases from J, the junction contained 8 bases not matched to a gene. DNA for the CDR3: TGTGCCAGCAGTGAAGTAAGGACAGGGAATGGTGAGCAGTTCTTC. Translated: CASSEVRTGNGEQFF.

This rearrangement joins TRBV5-1 to TRBJ2-3, with no clear D. The length of the CDR3 is 15 residues. The V and J ends lost 3 bases and 2 bases respectively, with 13 bases between them. In germline, CDR1 is SGHRS, CDR2 YFSETQ. The CDR3 sequence is CASSSWAGTTDTQYF. CDR3 nucleotide sequence: TGCGCCAGCAGCTCCTGGGCAGGTACCACAGATACGCAGTATTTT.

This clonotype was picked up a small number of times. The CDR3 loop reads CASSAWDLVQFF. CDR3 DNA: TGTGCCAGCAGCGCGTGGGACTTAGTGCAGTTCTTC. This rearrangement joins TRBV7-9 to TRBJ2-1; tentatively, D is TRBD2 (6 bases). The CDR3 is 12 residues long. Looked up from germline, CDR1 is SEHNR and CDR2 is FQNEAQ (reference sequence). V lost 5 bases to trimming and J lost 12 bases, with 14 bases between them. Combining the CDR3 with reference TRBV7-9 and TRBJ2-1 gives the whole variable domain DTGVSQNPRHKITKRGQNVTFRCDPISEHNRLYWYRQTLGQGPEFLTYFQNEAQLEKSRLLSDRFSAERPKGSFSTLEIQRTEQGDSAMYLCASSAWDLVQFFGPGTRLTVL.